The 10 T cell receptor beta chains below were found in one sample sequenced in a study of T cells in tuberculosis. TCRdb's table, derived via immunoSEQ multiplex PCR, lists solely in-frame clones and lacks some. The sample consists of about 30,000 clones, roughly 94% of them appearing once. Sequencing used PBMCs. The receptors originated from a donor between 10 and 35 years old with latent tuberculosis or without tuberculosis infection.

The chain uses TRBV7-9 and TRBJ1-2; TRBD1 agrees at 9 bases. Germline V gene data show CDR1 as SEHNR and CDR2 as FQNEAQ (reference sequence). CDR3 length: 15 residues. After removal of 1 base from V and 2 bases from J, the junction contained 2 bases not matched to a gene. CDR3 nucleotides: TGTGCCAGCAGCTTAGGGGGACAGGGAAACTATGGCTACACCTTC. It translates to CASSLGGQGNYGYTF.

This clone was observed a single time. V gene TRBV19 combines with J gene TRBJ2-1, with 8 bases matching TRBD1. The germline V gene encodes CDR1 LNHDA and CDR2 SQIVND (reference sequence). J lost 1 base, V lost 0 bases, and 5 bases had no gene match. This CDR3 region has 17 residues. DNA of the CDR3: TGTGCCAGTAGTATAGATAGGACAGGGCGATCCTACAATGAGCAGTTCTTC. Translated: CASSIDRTGRSYNEQFF.

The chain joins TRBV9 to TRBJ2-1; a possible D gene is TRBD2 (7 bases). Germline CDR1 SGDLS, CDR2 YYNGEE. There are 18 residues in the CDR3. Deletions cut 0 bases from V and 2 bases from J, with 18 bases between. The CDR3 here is CASSVGFRGAVAYNEQFF. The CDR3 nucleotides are TGTGCCAGCAGCGTAGGTTTTCGGGGGGCCGTAGCCTACAATGAGCAGTTCTTC.

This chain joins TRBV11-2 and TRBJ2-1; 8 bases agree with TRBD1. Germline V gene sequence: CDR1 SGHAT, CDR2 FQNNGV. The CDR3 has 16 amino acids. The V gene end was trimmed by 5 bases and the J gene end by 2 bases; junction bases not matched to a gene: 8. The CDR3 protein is CASSLSAGGPYNEQFF. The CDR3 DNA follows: TGTGCCAGCAGCCTGTCGGCAGGGGGCCCCTACAATGAGCAGTTCTTC.

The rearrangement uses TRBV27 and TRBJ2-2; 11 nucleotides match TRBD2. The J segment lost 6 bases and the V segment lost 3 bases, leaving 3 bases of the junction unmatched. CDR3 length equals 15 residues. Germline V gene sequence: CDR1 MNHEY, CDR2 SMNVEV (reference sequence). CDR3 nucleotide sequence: TGTGCCAGCAGTTTTCTAGCGGGAGGTGCCGGGGAGCTGTTTTTT. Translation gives CASSFLAGGAGELFF.

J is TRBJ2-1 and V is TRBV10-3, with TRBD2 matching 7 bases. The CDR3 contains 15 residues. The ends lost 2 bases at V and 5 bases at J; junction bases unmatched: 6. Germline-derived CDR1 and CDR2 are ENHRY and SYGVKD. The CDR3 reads CAISETGEGNNEQFF. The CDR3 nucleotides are TGTGCCATCAGTGAGACGGGGGAGGGAAACAATGAGCAGTTCTTC.

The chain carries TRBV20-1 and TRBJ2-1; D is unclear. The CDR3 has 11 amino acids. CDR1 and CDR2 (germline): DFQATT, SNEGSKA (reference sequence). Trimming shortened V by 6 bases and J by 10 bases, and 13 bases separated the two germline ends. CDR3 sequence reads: CSAPDMVEQFF. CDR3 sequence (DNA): TGCAGTGCACCTGACATGGTCGAGCAGTTCTTC.

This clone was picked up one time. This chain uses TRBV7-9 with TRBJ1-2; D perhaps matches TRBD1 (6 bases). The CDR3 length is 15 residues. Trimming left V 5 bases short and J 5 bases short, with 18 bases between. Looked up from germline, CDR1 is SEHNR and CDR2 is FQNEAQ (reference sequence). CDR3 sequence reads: CASSLGGQGQYGYTF. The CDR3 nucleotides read TGTGCCAGCAGCCTGGGCGGGCAGGGGCAGTATGGCTACACCTTC.

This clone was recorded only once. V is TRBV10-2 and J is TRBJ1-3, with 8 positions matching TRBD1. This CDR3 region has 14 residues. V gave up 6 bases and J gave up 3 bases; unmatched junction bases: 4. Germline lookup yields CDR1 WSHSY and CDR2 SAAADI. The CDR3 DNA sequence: TGCGCCAGCAGCAGGGGGCTTGATGGAAACACCATATATTTT. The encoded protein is CASSRGLDGNTIYF.

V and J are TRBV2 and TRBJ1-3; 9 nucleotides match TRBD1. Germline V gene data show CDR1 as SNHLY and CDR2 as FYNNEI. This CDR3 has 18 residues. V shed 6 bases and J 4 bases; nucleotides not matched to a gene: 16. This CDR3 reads CASRALSGTGLGGNTIYF. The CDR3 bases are TGTGCCAGCAGAGCACTTTCCGGGACAGGGTTAGGCGGAAACACCATATATTTT.